The rows below give T cell receptor beta chains drawn from one sample of a study of vaccination and CD4 T cells after COVID-19. These receptors lack a known antigen. Via MiXCR, TCRdb re-called the PCR reads, giving one row per CDR3 protein. Of about 20,000 distinct CDR3 sequences listed, 55% to 70% are singletons. Sample: CD4+ T cells from blood, cultured in vitro, taken after SARS-CoV-2 vaccination. The origin of the receptors is a human donor who had recovered from COVID-19. CDR3s include the opening cysteine and the closing phenylalanine or tryptophan. The D gene is left open where the match is weak. Size values are once, few and many counts, or a class for expanded clones, and some rows have none.

j_gene,abundance,v_gene,d_gene,CDR3aa,CDR3nt
TRBJ2-7,once,TRBV20-1,TRBD2,CSATGLAGGRDEQYF,TGCAGTGCTACGGGACTAGCGGGAGGTCGCGACGAGCAGTACTTC
TRBJ1-1,few,TRBV10-3,-,CAIRGQLNTEAFF,TGTGCCATCAGAGGACAGTTGAACACTGAAGCTTTCTTT
TRBJ2-5,-,TRBV19,-,CASKGVARTQYF,TGTGCCAGTAAAGGCGTGGCCAGGACCCAGTACTTC
TRBJ2-6,-,TRBV28,TRBD1,CASSRFGQGAANVLTF,TGTGCCAGCAGTAGATTCGGACAGGGGGCGGCCAACGTCCTGACTTTC
TRBJ2-5,-,TRBV6-1,-,CASSDQHGVQETQYF,TGCGCCAGCAGTGACCAACACGGGGTACAAGAGACCCAGTACTTC
TRBJ2-2,-,TRBV11-3,TRBD2,CASSLVRLAGVTGELFF,TGTGCCAGCAGCTTAGTCCGACTAGCGGGGGTTACCGGGGAGCTGTTTTTT
TRBJ2-3,-,TRBV6-2/TRBV6-3,TRBD2,CASSYSSLAGGLYTQYF,TGTGCCAGCAGTTACTCGAGTCTAGCGGGAGGGTTGTATACGCAGTATTTT
TRBJ1-3,-,TRBV15,-,CATSRGMAGPGNTIYF,TGTGCCACCAGCAGAGGTATGGCAGGCCCTGGAAACACCATATATTTT
TRBJ2-5,few,TRBV7-8,-,CASNLRLGAEETQYF,TGTGCCAGCAACCTAAGGCTGGGCGCGGAAGAGACCCAGTACTTC
TRBJ1-2,few,TRBV7-3,-,CASSLALHGTPGDGYTF,TGTGCCAGCAGCTTAGCGTTGCACGGGACACCTGGGGATGGCTACACCTTC
TRBJ2-7,-,TRBV27,TRBD1,CASSSIRDRSYEQYF,TGTGCCAGCAGTTCCATCCGGGACAGGTCCTACGAGCAGTACTTC
TRBJ1-2,-,TRBV10-2,-,CASSEAGNYGYTF,TGCGCCAGCAGTGAAGCTGGTAACTATGGCTACACCTTC
TRBJ1-1,-,TRBV2,-,CASSEVGRNTEAFF,TGTGCCAGCAGTGAGGTGGGCAGGAACACTGAAGCTTTCTTT
TRBJ1-1,few,TRBV24-1,-,CATTLEANTEAFF,TGTGCCACCACCCTTGAGGCGAACACTGAAGCTTTCTTT
TRBJ2-1,-,TRBV20-1,-,CSARAGSGYNEQFF,TGCAGTGCTAGAGCGGGGAGCGGGTACAATGAGCAGTTCTTC
TRBJ2-7,-,TRBV28,-,CASSQHEQYF,TGTGCCAGCAGTCAACACGAGCAGTACTTC
TRBJ2-6,-,TRBV6-5,-,CASSSPATPSGANVLTF,TGTGCCAGCAGTTCCCCGGCTACTCCCTCTGGGGCCAACGTCCTGACTTTC
TRBJ2-7,-,TRBV5-4,TRBD2,CASTPSGRAPHF,TGTGCCAGCACCCCTAGCGGGAGGGCCCCTCACTTC
TRBJ1-1,-,TRBV10-2,TRBD1,CASSTAPGQGTEAFF,TGCGCCAGCAGCACCGCTCCGGGACAGGGAACTGAAGCTTTCTTT
TRBJ1-1,few,TRBV7-3,-,CASSLTGSDSTEAFF,TGTGCCAGCAGCTTAACGGGTTCGGATAGCACTGAAGCTTTCTTT
TRBJ2-2,-,TRBV20-1,-,CSAWDRSTGELFF,TGCAGTGCATGGGACCGATCCACCGGGGAGCTGTTTTTT
TRBJ2-7,-,TRBV20-1,TRBD1,CSAPRDSLYEQYF,TGCAGTGCTCCCCGGGACAGCCTTTACGAGCAGTACTTC
TRBJ1-5,medium-sized,TRBV27,-,CASSSSGAYSNQPQHF,TGTGCCAGCAGTTCATCGGGGGCATATAGCAATCAGCCCCAGCATTTT
TRBJ2-1,-,TRBV28,-,CASSFPGRNEQFF,TGTGCCAGCAGTTTTCCGGGTAGAAATGAGCAGTTCTTC
TRBJ2-3,-,TRBV7-9,-,CASSLAIASDTQYF,TGTGCCAGCAGCTTAGCTATTGCGTCAGATACGCAGTATTTT
TRBJ2-2,-,TRBV20-1,-,CSAGDTPANTGELFF,TGCAGTGCAGGGGACACACCCGCGAACACCGGGGAGCTGTTTTTT
TRBJ2-2,-,TRBV15,TRBD2,CATSRDGLWGGRNTGELFF,TGTGCCACCAGCAGAGATGGGCTTTGGGGCGGGAGAAACACCGGGGAGCTGTTTTTT
TRBJ2-7,few,TRBV6-1,TRBD2,CASSPGTSGSYEQYF,TGTGCCAGCAGCCCCGGGACTAGCGGGAGCTACGAGCAGTACTTC
TRBJ1-1,-,TRBV5-1,-,CASSLDFRPYTEAFF,TGCGCCAGCAGCTTGGATTTTCGGCCCTACACTGAAGCTTTCTTT
TRBJ1-5,once,TRBV28,-,CASSPGIGTVAGPQHF,TGTGCCAGCAGTCCGGGTATCGGGACGGTCGCGGGGCCCCAGCATTTT
TRBJ2-7,-,TRBV6-5,TRBD2,CASSWTSGGADSYEQYF,TGTGCCAGCAGTTGGACTAGCGGGGGGGCGGACTCCTACGAGCAGTACTTC
TRBJ2-5,-,TRBV6-1,TRBD1,CASSPDRGLETQYF,TGTGCCAGCAGTCCGGACAGGGGGCTGGAGACCCAGTACTTC
TRBJ1-1,-,TRBV2,-,CASSYDAHMNTEAFF,TGTGCCAGCAGCTATGACGCGCACATGAACACTGAAGCTTTCTTT
TRBJ1-5,few,TRBV20-1,TRBD1,CSARPASGQGGSSNQPQHF,TGCAGTGCTAGACCTGCGAGTGGACAGGGGGGATCTAGCAATCAGCCCCAGCATTTT
TRBJ1-6,-,TRBV7-6,TRBD1,CASSLGMARGNSPLHF,TGTGCCAGCAGCTTAGGAATGGCCAGGGGGAATTCACCCCTCCACTTT
TRBJ1-6,-,TRBV6-1,-,CASSEDRRNSPLHF,TGTGCCAGCAGTGAAGACAGGCGTAATTCACCCCTCCACTTT
TRBJ1-1,-,TRBV6-1,-,CASRRGWGALGAFF,TGTGCCAGCAGGAGAGGTTGGGGGGCGCTGGGAGCTTTCTTT
TRBJ1-5,-,TRBV19,TRBD1,CASSIDGTGNNQPQHF,TGTGCCAGTAGTATAGACGGGACAGGGAACAATCAGCCCCAGCATTTT
TRBJ1-2,few,TRBV27,-,CASRGLGAENYGYTF,TGTGCCAGCCGGGGCCTAGGGGCAGAAAACTATGGCTACACCTTC
TRBJ2-1,-,TRBV7-9,-,CASSQSLTGAGDADEQFF,TGTGCCAGCAGCCAAAGCCTGACGGGGGCGGGAGATGCCGATGAGCAGTTCTTC
TRBJ2-1,-,TRBV6-1,-,CAAGRDSYNEQFF,TGTGCCGCTGGAAGGGACTCGTACAATGAGCAGTTCTTC